The 30 T cell receptor beta chains below were found in one sample sequenced in a study of cytomegalovirus exposure and HLA in healthy donors. It was with 60 Vbeta and 13 Jbeta primers that the PCR ran. The assay was immunoSEQ multiplex PCR, and TCRdb's table has in-frame clones only and misses some. The sample table sets out 150,000 to 250,000 clones. Material: PBMCs. These receptors all stem from a boy aged 5-17 years in good health and CMV-seronegative.

The gene calls are TRBV18 and TRBJ1-1; TRBD1 aligns across 9 bases. The CDR3 sequence is 14 residues long. Germline V gene lookup returns CDR1 KGHSH and CDR2 LQKENI. The trim removed 3 bases at V and 4 bases at J, leaving 3 bases unmatched. Here the CDR3 DNA reads TGTGCCAGCTCACCGGGACAGGGTTCCACTGAAGCTTTCTTT. Its translation: CASSPGQGSTEAFF.

This rearrangement joins TRBV10-3 to TRBJ2-7; the D gene is possibly TRBD1 (5 bases). Germline values: CDR1 ENHRY, CDR2 SYGVKD. V was shortened by 6 bases and J by 6 bases, with 9 bases between the two germline ends. This CDR3 has 11 amino acids. CDR3 in amino acids: CAIRQGSEQYF. As DNA, the CDR3 is TGTGCCATCAGGCAGGGCTCCGAGCAGTACTTC.

The chain couples TRBV10-1 to TRBJ1-2; 7 bases are shared with TRBD1. V lost 9 bases and J lost 0; bases outside the gene matches: 10. The CDR3 has 15 residues. Looked up from germline, CDR1 is WNHNN and CDR2 is SYGVQD (reference sequence). CDR3 coding DNA: TGCGCCAGAGGTCGGCGAGGGGGCTCTAACTATGGCTACACCTTC. This translates into CARGRRGGSNYGYTF.

The rearrangement joins TRBV7-8 to TRBJ1-5; 10 bases map to TRBD1. This CDR3 is built from 16 residues. Germline V lookup: CDR1 SGHVS, CDR2 FQNEAQ. J was trimmed by 3 bases and V by 4 bases; bases with no gene match: 6. The CDR3 coding sequence is TGTGCCAGCAGCTCCCCCGACAGGGGGCCCAATCAGCCCCAGCATTTT. Translating it yields CASSSPDRGPNQPQHF.

The chain combines TRBV27 with TRBJ2-2; 12 bases fit TRBD2. Germline V gene lookup returns CDR1 MNHEY and CDR2 SMNVEV (reference sequence). With V trimmed by 2 bases and J by 6 bases, 1 base remained unmatched. There are 15 residues in the CDR3. CDR3 coding DNA: TGTGCCAGCAGTTTACTAGCGGGGGGGCCCGGGGAGCTGTTTTTT. Translating gives CASSLLAGGPGELFF.

The V and J genes are TRBV6-5 and TRBJ1-2; 7 bases fit TRBD1. The CDR3 covers 12 residues. The junction had 5 bases not matched to a gene; V was cut back by 6 bases and J by 7 bases. CDR1 is MNHEY and CDR2 is SVGAGI in the germline V gene. CDR3 in amino acids: CASRATGAGYTF. The CDR3 region has the DNA TGTGCCAGCAGGGCCACAGGGGCTGGCTACACCTTC.

J is TRBJ1-2 and V is TRBV5-1, with D maybe TRBD1 (5 bases). The CDR3 runs to 11 residues. The V gene's germline CDR1 is SGHRS and CDR2 YFSETQ. With 7 bases removed from V and 7 bases from J, the gap between germline ends came to 11 bases. CDR3 loop: CASQGLGGYTF. The CDR3 nucleotides read TGCGCCAGCCAGGGTTTGGGTGGCTACACCTTC.

The V and J genes are TRBV30 and TRBJ2-5; 7 nucleotides align to TRBD2. The germline gives CDR1 GTSNPN, CDR2 SVGIG (reference sequence). V was clipped by 0 bases and J by 3 bases; unmatched bases: 4. The CDR3 totals 14 residues. Here the CDR3 reads CAWSVSSGEETQYF. The CDR3 coding sequence is TGTGCCTGGAGTGTCTCAAGCGGGGAAGAGACCCAGTACTTC.

This chain links TRBV30 with TRBJ1-2; D not certain. The CDR3 length is 10 residues. Germline CDR1 is GTSNPN and CDR2 is SVGIG (reference sequence). The V gene lost 5 bases and the J gene lost 8 bases, with 9 bases spanning the gap. CDR3 sequence reads: CAWAGNGYTF. The CDR3 DNA reads TGTGCCTGGGCAGGAAACGGCTACACCTTC.

The chain uses TRBV28 and TRBJ1-5, with 10 positions matching TRBD1. Germline values: CDR1 MDHEN, CDR2 SYDVKM. The CDR3 is 15 residues long. Trimming at V came to 6 bases and at J to 2 bases, leaving 4 bases not matched to a gene. The CDR3 spells CASRTTGGGNQPQHF. In DNA, the CDR3 is TGTGCCAGCAGAACGACAGGGGGCGGCAATCAGCCCCAGCATTTT.

The rearrangement uses TRBV5-1 and TRBJ2-1; D not resolved. The CDR3 runs to 13 residues. Germline V gene sequence: CDR1 SGHRS, CDR2 YFSETQ. Trimming removed 2 bases at V and 6 bases at J, with 9 bases between. This chain's CDR3 is CASSFVTSNEQFF. CDR3 in DNA: TGCGCCAGCAGCTTTGTCACTTCCAATGAGCAGTTCTTC.

V usage is TRBV2 and J usage is TRBJ1-5, with D perhaps matching TRBD1 (5 bases). The CDR3 runs to 13 residues. Germline assignment: CDR1 SNHLY and CDR2 FYNNEI. V was trimmed by 6 bases and J by 6 bases, leaving 12 bases between them. The CDR3 spells CASRDQGTQPQHF. For the CDR3, the DNA is TGTGCCAGCAGAGACCAGGGCACTCAGCCCCAGCATTTT.

The chain combines TRBV9 with TRBJ2-7, with D tentatively TRBD2 (6 bases). Trimming shortened V by 7 bases and J by 3 bases, and 8 bases separated the two germline ends. The CDR3 runs to 11 residues. The germline V gene encodes CDR1 SGDLS and CDR2 YYNGEE. CDR3 in DNA: TGTGCCAGCGGAGGGTTCTACGAGCAGTACTTC. As protein: CASGGFYEQYF.

The chain couples TRBV7-2 to TRBJ1-1; D remains ambiguous. Trimming took 1 base from V and 2 from J, leaving 14 bases between them. The CDR3 spans 16 residues. The V gene's germline CDR1 is SGHTA and CDR2 FQGNSA. The CDR3 loop reads CASSLVSFSDNTEAFF. The CDR3 region has the DNA TGTGCCAGCAGCTTAGTTTCTTTCTCAGATAACACTGAAGCTTTCTTT.

The V and J genes are TRBV30 and TRBJ2-5, with TRBD2 as a possible D gene (7 bases). The V and J ends lost 3 bases and 4 bases respectively, with 24 bases between them. The CDR3 spans 17 residues. Germline values: CDR1 GTSNPN, CDR2 SVGIG (reference sequence). The CDR3 reads CAWRPWTRGVVLETQYF. The CDR3 DNA follows: TGTGCCTGGAGACCTTGGACTAGGGGGGTCGTTTTAGAGACCCAGTACTTC.

The rearrangement uses TRBV10-3 and TRBJ2-3, with 7 bases matching TRBD1. In germline, CDR1 is ENHRY, CDR2 SYGVKD. This CDR3 is 14 amino acids long. Trimming cost V 6 bases and J 6 bases; bases outside gene matches: 9. This chain's CDR3 is CAISYSETGDTQYF. CDR3 DNA sequence: TGTGCCATCAGCTATAGCGAGACAGGGGATACGCAGTATTTT.

This chain links TRBV19 with TRBJ2-7; perhaps TRBD2 as D (5 bases). Trimming stripped 6 bases from V and 0 bases from J, with 15 bases between. Per germline, CDR1 LNHDA and CDR2 SQIVND (reference sequence). The CDR3 length is 15 residues. The CDR3 nucleotides read TGTGCCAGTAGCCTGCGGACGGGGAGCTCCTACGAGCAGTACTTC. It is translated as CASSLRTGSSYEQYF. Combining the CDR3 with reference TRBV19 and TRBJ2-7 gives the whole variable domain DGGITQSPKYLFRKEGQNVTLSCEQNLNHDAMYWYRQDPGQGLRLIYYSQIVNDFQKGDIAEGYSVSREKKESFPLTVTSAQKNPTAFYLCASSLRTGSSYEQYFGPGTRLTVT.

The chain combines TRBV6-5 with TRBJ1-6; 8 bases fit TRBD1. After removal of 7 bases from V and 7 bases from J, the junction contained 9 bases not matched to a gene. From germline, CDR1 is MNHEY and CDR2 SVGAGI. The length of the CDR3 is 15 residues. CDR3 coding DNA: TGTGCCAGCAACCTAAACCGGGACAGGAATTCACCCCTCCACTTT. Its protein is CASNLNRDRNSPLHF.

The rearrangement links TRBV11-2 to TRBJ1-2; TRBD1 agrees at 8 bases. This CDR3 is 16 amino acids long. J gave up 0 bases and V 4 bases, and 7 bases lay outside the gene matches. CDR1 and CDR2 (germline): SGHAT, FQNNGV. In DNA form, the CDR3 reads TGTGCCAGCAGCTACTCAGGGGGCCCCGCTAACTATGGCTACACCTTC. Its protein is CASSYSGGPANYGYTF.

This chain connects TRBV4-1 to TRBJ1-5; D remains ambiguous. Trimming pared 0 bases from V and 4 bases from J, leaving 10 bases between. The V gene's germline CDR1 is MGHRA and CDR2 YSYEKL. The CDR3 runs 15 residues. DNA of the CDR3: TGCGCCAGCAGCCAAGAGAGGCTGGGTAATCAGCCCCAGCATTTT. This codes for CASSQERLGNQPQHF.

The V call is TRBV19, the J call TRBJ1-2, with no clear D. V was cut by 3 bases and J by 2 bases, with 4 bases left in between. Germline V CDR1 and CDR2: LNHDA, SQIVND (reference sequence). This CDR3 has 12 amino acids. CDR3 in amino acids: CASSMQNYGYTF. Written as DNA, the CDR3 is TGTGCCAGTAGTATGCAGAACTATGGCTACACCTTC.

The chain recombines TRBV5-1 with TRBJ1-2, with TRBD1 identical over 8 bases. Germline V CDR1 and CDR2: SGHRS, YFSETQ. The ends lost 4 bases at V and 7 bases at J; junction bases unmatched: 9. The CDR3 is made up of 14 amino acids. CDR3: CASSGMDRAGGYTF. The DNA for the CDR3 is TGCGCCAGCAGCGGTATGGACAGGGCCGGTGGCTACACCTTC.

V usage is TRBV6-5 and J usage is TRBJ1-4; 10 bases line up with TRBD1. The CDR3 loop spans 15 amino acids. The ends lost 6 bases at V and 7 bases at J; junction bases unmatched: 8. Germline-derived CDR1 and CDR2 are MNHEY and SVGAGI. The CDR3 nucleotides are TGTGCCAGCAGCTTAAACCGGGACAGGGGTGAAAAACTGTTTTTT. It specifies CASSLNRDRGEKLFF.

V is TRBV27 and J is TRBJ2-1; 7 bases fit TRBD2. Germline trimming cut 11 bases from V and 4 bases from J; bases unmatched to any gene: 8. The CDR3 sequence is 13 residues long. The germline V gene has CDR1 MNHEY and CDR2 SMNVEV (reference sequence). CDR3 nucleotide sequence: TGTGCCGGATGGGGGGGGGATTACAATGAGCAGTTCTTC. Amino acids: CAGWGGDYNEQFF.

This chain links TRBV5-6 with TRBJ1-4; D is possibly TRBD1 (6 bases). The germline V gene has CDR1 SGHDT and CDR2 YYEEEE. The V end lost 4 bases, the J end lost 7 bases, and 20 bases lay between the germline ends. The CDR3 is made up of 16 amino acids. This chain's CDR3 is CASSRPTYRDGEKLFF. The CDR3 DNA sequence: TGTGCCAGCAGCCGACCGACCTACAGGGATGGTGAAAAACTGTTTTTT.

CDR3 bases: TGTGCCATCAGTGAGTCAGCTCGGGGGACGGGATCCTACGAGCAGTACTTC. Translating gives CAISESARGTGSYEQYF. The V gene is TRBV10-3, the J gene TRBJ2-7; D is perhaps TRBD2 (6 bases). Germline V gives CDR1 ENHRY, CDR2 SYGVKD. V was shortened by 0 bases and J by 1 base, with 16 bases between the two germline ends. The CDR3 length is 17 residues.

The rearrangement joins TRBV19 to TRBJ2-5; D possibly corresponds to TRBD2 (6 bases). The CDR3 loop spans 15 amino acids. Germline V gene data show CDR1 as LNHDA and CDR2 as SQIVND (reference sequence). Trimming took 0 bases from V and 1 from J, leaving 9 bases between them. The chain's CDR3 is CASSIEGLGQETQYF. CDR3 bases: TGTGCCAGTAGTATAGAGGGACTTGGCCAAGAGACCCAGTACTTC.

The chain has TRBV5-1 and TRBJ2-7; maybe TRBD1 (5 bases). Trimming shortened V by 4 bases and J by 0 bases, and 17 bases separated the two germline ends. The CDR3 totals 16 residues. CDR1 SGHRS and CDR2 YFSETQ come from the germline V gene. This CDR3 is CASSLPGAGASYEQYF. DNA of the CDR3: TGCGCCAGCAGCCTACCTGGGGCAGGAGCCTCCTACGAGCAGTACTTC.

The chain has TRBV7-2 and TRBJ1-1; weak D call: TRBD1 (5 bases). The germline gives CDR1 SGHTA, CDR2 FQGNSA. The CDR3 is 15 residues long. With 5 bases removed from V and 6 bases from J, the gap between germline ends came to 19 bases. The CDR3 DNA sequence: TGTGCCAGCAGCCTAGATGGCAGGGTTAGCTCTGAAGCTTTCTTT. Protein product: CASSLDGRVSSEAFF.

The chain carries TRBV30 and TRBJ1-1; D might be TRBD1 (6 bases). Germline CDR1 and CDR2: GTSNPN and SVGIG (reference sequence). Trimming shortened V by 5 bases and J by 4 bases, and 17 bases separated the two germline ends. The CDR3 length is 14 residues. CDR3 DNA sequence: TGTGCCTGGGGCCGGTGGGGGCAAAGCACTGAAGCTTTCTTT. Amino acid sequence: CAWGRWGQSTEAFF.